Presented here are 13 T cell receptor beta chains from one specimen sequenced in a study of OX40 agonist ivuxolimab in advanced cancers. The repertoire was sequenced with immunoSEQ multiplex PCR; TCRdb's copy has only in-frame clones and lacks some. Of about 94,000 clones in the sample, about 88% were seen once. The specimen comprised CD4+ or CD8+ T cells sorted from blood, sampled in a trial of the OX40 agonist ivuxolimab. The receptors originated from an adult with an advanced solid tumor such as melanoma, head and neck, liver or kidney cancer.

In nucleotides, the CDR3 is TGTGCCAGTAGTAACGGGGAGGCGGGTTCACCCCTCCACTTT. Amino acid sequence: CASSNGEAGSPLHF. This chain uses TRBV19 with TRBJ1-6; no definite D call. Trimming removed 4 bases from V and 9 bases from J, with 13 bases in between. Germline CDR1 is LNHDA and CDR2 is SQIVND (reference sequence). The CDR3 is 14 residues long.

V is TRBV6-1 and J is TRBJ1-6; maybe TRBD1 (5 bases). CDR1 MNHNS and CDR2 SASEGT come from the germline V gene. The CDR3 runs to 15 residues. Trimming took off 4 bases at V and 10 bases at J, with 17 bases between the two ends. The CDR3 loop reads CASSASGADYSPLHF. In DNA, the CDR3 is TGTGCCAGCAGTGCTTCTGGGGCAGACTACTCACCCCTCCACTTT.

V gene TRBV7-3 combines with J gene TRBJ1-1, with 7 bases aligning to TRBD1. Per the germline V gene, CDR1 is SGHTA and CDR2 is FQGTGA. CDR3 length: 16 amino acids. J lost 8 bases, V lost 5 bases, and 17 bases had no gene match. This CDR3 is CASSPTRTGSSGEAFF. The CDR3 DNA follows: TGTGCCAGCAGCCCTACCAGGACAGGTTCATCCGGGGAAGCTTTCTTT.

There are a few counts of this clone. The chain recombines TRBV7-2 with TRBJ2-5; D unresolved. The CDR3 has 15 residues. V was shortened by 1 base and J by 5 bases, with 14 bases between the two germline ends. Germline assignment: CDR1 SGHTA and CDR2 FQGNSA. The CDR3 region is CASSLGGKVGETQYF. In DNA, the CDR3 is TGTGCCAGCAGCTTAGGCGGAAAAGTGGGGGAGACCCAGTACTTC. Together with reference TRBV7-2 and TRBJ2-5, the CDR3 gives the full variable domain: GAGVSQSPSNKVTEKGKDVELRCDPISGHTALYWYRQSLGQGLEFLIYFQGNSAPDKSGLPSDRFSAERTGGSVSTLTIQRTQQEDSAVYLCASSLGGKVGETQYFGPGTRLLVL.

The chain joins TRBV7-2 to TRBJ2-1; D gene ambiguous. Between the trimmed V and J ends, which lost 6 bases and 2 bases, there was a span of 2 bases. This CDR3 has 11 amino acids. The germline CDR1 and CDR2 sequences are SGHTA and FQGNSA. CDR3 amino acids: CASRPYNEQFF. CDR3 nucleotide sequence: TGTGCCAGCAGGCCCTACAATGAGCAGTTCTTC. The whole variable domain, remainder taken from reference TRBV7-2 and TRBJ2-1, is GAGVSQSPSNKVTEKGKDVELRCDPISGHTALYWYRQSLGQGLEFLIYFQGNSAPDKSGLPSDRFSAERTGGSVSTLTIQRTQQEDSAVYLCASRPYNEQFFGPGTRLTVL.

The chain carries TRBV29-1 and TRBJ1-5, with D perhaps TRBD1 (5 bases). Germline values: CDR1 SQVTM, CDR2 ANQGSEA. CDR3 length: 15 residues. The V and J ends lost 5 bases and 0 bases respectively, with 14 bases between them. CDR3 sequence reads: CSVSLTGNSNQPQHF. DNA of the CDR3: TGCAGCGTTTCCCTCACAGGCAATAGCAATCAGCCCCAGCATTTT.

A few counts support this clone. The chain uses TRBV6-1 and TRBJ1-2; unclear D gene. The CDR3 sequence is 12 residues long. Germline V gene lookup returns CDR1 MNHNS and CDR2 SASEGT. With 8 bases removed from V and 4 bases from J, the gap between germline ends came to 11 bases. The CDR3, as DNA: TGTGCCAGCGTGAGTCTAACCTATGGCTACACCTTC. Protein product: CASVSLTYGYTF.

CDR3 nucleotide sequence: TGTGCCAGCAGCTTAGACTCTAGGAGCTCCTACGAGCAGTACTTC. This gives the protein CASSLDSRSSYEQYF. The chain couples TRBV5-4 to TRBJ2-7; D is unresolved. V was trimmed by 2 bases and J by 0 bases, leaving 12 bases between them. CDR3 size: 15 residues. Germline assignment: CDR1 SGHNT and CDR2 YYREEE (reference sequence).

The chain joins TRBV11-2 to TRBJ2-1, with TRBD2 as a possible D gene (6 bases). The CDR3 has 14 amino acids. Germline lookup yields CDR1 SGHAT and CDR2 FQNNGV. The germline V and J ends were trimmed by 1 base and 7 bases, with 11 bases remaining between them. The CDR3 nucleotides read TGTGCCAGCAGCTTAGTCCCGGAGGGGAATGAGCAGTTCTTC. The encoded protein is CASSLVPEGNEQFF. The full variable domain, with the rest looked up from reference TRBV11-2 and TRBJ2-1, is EAGVAQSPRYKIIEKRQSVAFWCNPISGHATLYWYQQILGQGPKLLIQFQNNGVVDDSQLPKDRFSAERLKGVDSTLKIQPAKLEDSAVYLCASSLVPEGNEQFFGPGTRLTVL.

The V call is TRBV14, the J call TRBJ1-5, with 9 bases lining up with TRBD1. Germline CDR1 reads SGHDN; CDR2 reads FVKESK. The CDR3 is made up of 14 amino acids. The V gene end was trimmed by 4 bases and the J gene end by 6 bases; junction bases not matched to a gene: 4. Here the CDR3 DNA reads TGTGCCAGCAGCCTAACAGGGGGCGGTCAGCCCCAGCATTTT. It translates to CASSLTGGGQPQHF.

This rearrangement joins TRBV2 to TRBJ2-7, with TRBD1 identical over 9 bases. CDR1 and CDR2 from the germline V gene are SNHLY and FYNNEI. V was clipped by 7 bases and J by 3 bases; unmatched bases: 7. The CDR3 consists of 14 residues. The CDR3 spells CASTWNRGLYEQYF. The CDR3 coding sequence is TGTGCCAGCACGTGGAACAGGGGGCTCTACGAGCAGTACTTC.

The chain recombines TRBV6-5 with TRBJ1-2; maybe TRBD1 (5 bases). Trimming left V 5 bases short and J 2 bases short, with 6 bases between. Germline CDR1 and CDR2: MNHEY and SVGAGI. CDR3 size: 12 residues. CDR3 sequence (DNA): TGTGCCAGCAGTAGGGGCAACTATGGCTACACCTTC. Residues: CASSRGNYGYTF.

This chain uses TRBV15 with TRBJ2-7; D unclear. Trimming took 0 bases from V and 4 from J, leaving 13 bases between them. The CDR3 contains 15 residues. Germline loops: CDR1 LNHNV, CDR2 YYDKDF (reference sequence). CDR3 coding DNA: TGTGCCACCAGCAGAGAAGTGGGAAGCACTTACGAGCAGTACTTC. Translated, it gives CATSREVGSTYEQYF. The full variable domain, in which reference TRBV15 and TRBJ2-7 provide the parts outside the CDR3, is DAMVIQNPRYQVTQFGKPVTLSCSQTLNHNVMYWYQQKSSQAPKLLFHYYDKDFNNEADTPDNFQSRRPNTSFCFLDIRSPGLGDTAMYLCATSREVGSTYEQYFGPGTRLTVT.